This passage covers 25 T cell receptor beta chains from one sample sequenced in a study of blood T cell repertoires in COVID-19. Sequencing was performed with immunoSEQ multiplex PCR; in TCRdb, only in-frame clones are kept and a portion is missing. Of over 90,000 clones in the sample, around 90% are singletons; the top ten hold around 2%. The source material was peripheral blood. The receptors were sampled from a man over 45 with active COVID-19.

The J gene is TRBJ2-7, the V gene TRBV7-9; 7 nucleotides match TRBD1. This CDR3 spans 13 amino acids. The ends lost 5 bases at V and 4 bases at J; junction bases unmatched: 5. Germline loops: CDR1 SEHNR, CDR2 FQNEAQ (reference sequence). This chain's CDR3 is CASSPTGMYEQYF. Here the CDR3 DNA reads TGTGCCAGCAGCCCGACAGGGATGTACGAGCAGTACTTC.

The rearrangement uses TRBV10-3 and TRBJ1-4; a possible D gene is TRBD1 (5 bases). Per germline, CDR1 ENHRY and CDR2 SYGVKD. The CDR3 is made up of 12 amino acids. The V and J ends lost 6 bases and 6 bases respectively, with 8 bases between them. The chain's CDR3 is CAIRDIDEKLFF. CDR3 in DNA: TGTGCCATCAGGGACATAGATGAAAAACTGTTTTTT.

The chain employs TRBV27 and TRBJ2-7; 8 bases align to TRBD1. J gave up 3 bases and V 2 bases, and 6 bases lay outside the gene matches. Germline CDR1 MNHEY, CDR2 SMNVEV (reference sequence). CDR3 length equals 15 residues. The CDR3: CASSLQTGVGYEQYF. For the CDR3, the DNA is TGTGCCAGCAGTTTACAGACAGGGGTTGGCTACGAGCAGTACTTC.

The chain joins TRBV5-1 to TRBJ2-2, with TRBD2 identical over 7 bases. J was trimmed by 4 bases and V by 4 bases; bases with no gene match: 7. This CDR3 has 15 residues. CDR1 and CDR2 (germline): SGHRS, YFSETQ. The CDR3 bases are TGCGCCAGCAGCGGGAGGGTTATAGGCACCGGGGAGCTGTTTTTT. It yields the protein CASSGRVIGTGELFF.

This chain connects TRBV7-2 to TRBJ2-7; 9 bases line up with TRBD2. The V and J ends lost 1 base and 6 bases, in that order; junction bases with no gene match: 4. CDR1 and CDR2 from the germline V gene are SGHTA and FQGNSA. This CDR3 has 14 residues. The CDR3 protein is CASSLGGGASEQYF. The DNA of the CDR3 is TGTGCCAGCAGCTTAGGCGGGGGGGCAAGCGAGCAGTACTTC.

This clone was seen only once. The V gene is TRBV3-1 (or the pseudogene TRBV3-2), the J gene TRBJ2-1; D gene unclear. Germline CDR1 reads LGHDT; CDR2 reads YNNKEL (reference sequence). V gave up 1 base and J gave up 9 bases, with 10 bases separating them. This CDR3 region has 13 residues. The CDR3 loop reads CASSQVRNGEQFF. DNA for the CDR3: TGTGCCAGCAGCCAAGTCAGGAATGGTGAGCAGTTCTTC.

This clone was picked up one time. V and J are TRBV6-5 and TRBJ1-5, with TRBD1 as a possible D gene (5 bases). CDR1 and CDR2 (germline): MNHEY, SVGAGI. CDR3 size: 15 residues. V lost 6 bases and J 4 bases, leaving 16 bases between the germline ends. CDR3 nucleotide sequence: TGTGCCAGCAGGGGGGAGGGACTTGGGAATCAGCCCCAGCATTTT. It translates to CASRGEGLGNQPQHF.

The V and J genes are TRBV3-1 (or the pseudogene TRBV3-2) and TRBJ2-7, with 8 bases fitting TRBD1. CDR3 length equals 15 residues. In germline, CDR1 is LGHDT, CDR2 YNNKEL (reference sequence). Losses at the gene ends were 3 bases for V and 4 bases for J; bases not matched to a gene: 8. The CDR3 spells CASSQGQVLRYEQYF. As DNA, the CDR3 is TGTGCCAGCAGCCAGGGACAGGTTTTAAGGTACGAGCAGTACTTC.

This clone occurred once. DNA of the CDR3: TGTGCCAGCAGCTGGGGACAGGACCTGTCCGCTTTCTTT. Translating gives CASSWGQDLSAFF. The rearrangement joins TRBV11-2 to TRBJ1-1, with 8 bases fitting TRBD1. Germline trimming cut 4 bases from V and 11 bases from J; bases unmatched to any gene: 9. Germline V gives CDR1 SGHAT, CDR2 FQNNGV. This CDR3 has 13 amino acids.

V is TRBV5-6 and J is TRBJ2-5; no firm D call. The CDR3 runs to 13 residues. V was shortened by 4 bases and J by 5 bases, with 12 bases between the two germline ends. Germline CDR1 SGHDT, CDR2 YYEEEE. CDR3 residues: CASSLAAVETQYF. Here the CDR3 DNA reads TGTGCCAGCAGCCTGGCGGCGGTGGAGACCCAGTACTTC.

CDR3 nucleotide sequence: TGTGCCAGCTCACCCCGCTCAGGCAGCTCAACTAATGAAAAACTGTTTTTT. It specifies CASSPRSGSSTNEKLFF. The gene calls are TRBV18 and TRBJ1-4; D ambiguous. Trimming removed 3 bases at V and 0 bases at J, with 14 bases between. CDR1 is KGHSH, CDR2 LQKENI, per germline. CDR3 size: 17 residues.

The V call is TRBV7-2, the J call TRBJ2-7; D possibly corresponds to TRBD1 (6 bases). V was trimmed by 5 bases and J by 6 bases, leaving 14 bases between them. The germline CDR1 and CDR2 sequences are SGHTA and FQGNSA. The CDR3 has 13 amino acids. The CDR3 here is CASSQVQGLEQYF. CDR3 bases: TGTGCCAGCAGCCAGGTCCAGGGGCTCGAGCAGTACTTC.

As regards this clone: One end of the junction does not line up with germline, which may come from a read error. V is TRBV2 and J is TRBJ2-2; D is perhaps TRBD1 (5 bases). CDR3 length: 15 residues. Looked up from germline, CDR1 is SNHLY and CDR2 is FYNNEI. CDR3 coding DNA: TGTGCCACCAGTGGCCAGGGCAGCAACACCGGGGAGCTGTTTTTT. It translates to CATSGQGSNTGELFF.

This chain connects TRBV7-9 to TRBJ2-7; the D gene is possibly TRBD1 (5 bases). From germline, CDR1 is SEHNR and CDR2 FQNEAQ (reference sequence). The CDR3 extends over 15 amino acids. V lost 1 base, J lost 1 base, and 11 bases lay in between. The CDR3 loop is CASSLEGDRSYEQYF. The CDR3 coding sequence is TGTGCCAGCAGCTTAGAAGGTGACAGATCCTACGAGCAGTACTTC.

There are a few counts of this clone. This chain joins TRBV10-3 and TRBJ2-3, with TRBD2 matching over 8 bases. The CDR3 is made up of 16 amino acids. Trimming removed 5 bases from V and 4 bases from J; junction bases left unmatched: 11. From germline, CDR1 is ENHRY and CDR2 SYGVKD. CDR3 nucleotides: TGTGCCATCAGTAACCCGGGGGGGAGTCGGGCAGATACGCAGTATTTT. Encoded protein: CAISNPGGSRADTQYF.

CDR3 in amino acids: CASINGQGAYEQYF. The CDR3 nucleotides are TGTGCCAGCATCAACGGACAGGGTGCCTACGAGCAGTACTTC. The chain is built from TRBV6-6 and TRBJ2-7, with TRBD1 identical over 8 bases. Germline CDR1 reads MNHNY; CDR2 reads SVGAGI (reference sequence). Trimming cost V 7 bases and J 2 bases; bases outside gene matches: 7. The CDR3 loop spans 14 amino acids.

The chain combines TRBV5-4 with TRBJ2-1, with a weak D call TRBD2 (6 bases). The length of the CDR3 is 16 residues. V lost 4 bases to trimming and J lost 0 bases, with 14 bases between them. CDR1 is SGHNT and CDR2 is YYREEE in the germline V gene (reference sequence). CDR3 protein: CASSVSSAGSYNEQFF. The CDR3 DNA reads as TGTGCCAGCAGCGTCTCTAGCGCCGGCTCCTACAATGAGCAGTTCTTC. Based on the CDR3 plus reference TRBV5-4 and TRBJ2-1, the full variable domain is ETGVTQSPTHLIKTRGQQVTLRCSSQSGHNTVSWYQQALGQGPQFIFQYYREEENGRGNFPPRFSGLQFPNYSSELNVNALELDDSALYLCASSVSSAGSYNEQFFGPGTRLTVL.

The CDR3 DNA follows: TGTGCCAGCAGCTTGGACTCTGTGGGGGGAAATGAGCAGTTCTTC. This codes for CASSLDSVGGNEQFF. This chain links TRBV5-4 with TRBJ2-1; TRBD2 is a possible D gene (6 bases). Germline values: CDR1 SGHNT, CDR2 YYREEE (reference sequence). The CDR3 runs to 15 residues. V was shortened by 0 bases and J by 7 bases, with 14 bases between the two germline ends.

This chain connects TRBV9 to TRBJ1-3; TRBD1 matches 7 bases. With V trimmed by 3 bases and J by 7 bases, 10 bases remained unmatched. CDR1 and CDR2 (germline): SGDLS, YYNGEE. This CDR3 region has 15 residues. CDR3 DNA sequence: TGTGCCAGCAGCGCCGTGACAGGGAAGGGTAACACCATATATTTT. This encodes CASSAVTGKGNTIYF.

The rearrangement joins TRBV6-5 to TRBJ2-3, with 7 bases fitting TRBD2. The CDR3 spans 15 residues. From germline, CDR1 is MNHEY and CDR2 SVGAGI. J was trimmed by 2 bases and V by 6 bases; bases with no gene match: 8. DNA of the CDR3: TGTGCCAGCAGCCTCGTGGGGGGGGTCACAGATACGCAGTATTTT. Encoded protein: CASSLVGGVTDTQYF.

The genes are TRBV24-1 and TRBJ2-2; 7 bases line up with TRBD1. V shed 1 base, J shed 6 bases, and the junction held 4 bases outside the gene matches. The CDR3 is 15 amino acids. Germline assignment: CDR1 KGHDR and CDR2 SFDVKD. In DNA form, the CDR3 reads TGTGCCACCAGTGATTTTCAGGACAGGTCCGGGGAGCTGTTTTTT. Protein: CATSDFQDRSGELFF.

The chain couples TRBV7-2 to TRBJ1-1; no definite D call. Germline V CDR1 and CDR2: SGHTA, FQGNSA. This CDR3 has 13 residues. V was shortened by 3 bases and J by 1 base, with 6 bases between the two germline ends. CDR3 protein: CASSLRANTEAFF. CDR3 nucleotide sequence: TGTGCCAGCAGCTTGCGGGCGAACACTGAAGCTTTCTTT.

V usage is TRBV7-9 and J usage is TRBJ2-7; 11 nucleotides match TRBD2. This CDR3 comprises 18 residues. J lost 5 bases, V lost 3 bases, and 15 bases had no gene match. CDR1 is SEHNR and CDR2 is FQNEAQ in the germline V gene (reference sequence). This chain's CDR3 is CASSLIAGGPFSLDEQYF. The CDR3 nucleotides read TGTGCCAGCAGCTTGATAGCGGGGGGGCCTTTTTCTCTCGACGAGCAGTACTTC.

In this sample, this clone turned up once. The CDR3 region is CASSLGGHRDRATEAFF. CDR3 DNA: TGTGCCAGCAGCTTAGGAGGGCACAGGGATCGGGCCACTGAAGCTTTCTTT. The V and J genes are TRBV7-8 and TRBJ1-1; D perhaps matches TRBD1 (6 bases). V was cut by 1 base and J by 4 bases, with 19 bases left in between. This CDR3 contains 17 residues. In germline, CDR1 is SGHVS, CDR2 FQNEAQ.

The chain joins TRBV7-9 to TRBJ1-4; D gene unclear. The CDR3 is made up of 14 amino acids. Trimming pared 4 bases from V and 6 bases from J, leaving 12 bases between. Germline CDR1 and CDR2: SEHNR and FQNEAQ (reference sequence). CDR3 nucleotides: TGTGCCAGCAGCTACCGGGCCGGGGATGAAAAACTGTTTTTT. This codes for CASSYRAGDEKLFF.